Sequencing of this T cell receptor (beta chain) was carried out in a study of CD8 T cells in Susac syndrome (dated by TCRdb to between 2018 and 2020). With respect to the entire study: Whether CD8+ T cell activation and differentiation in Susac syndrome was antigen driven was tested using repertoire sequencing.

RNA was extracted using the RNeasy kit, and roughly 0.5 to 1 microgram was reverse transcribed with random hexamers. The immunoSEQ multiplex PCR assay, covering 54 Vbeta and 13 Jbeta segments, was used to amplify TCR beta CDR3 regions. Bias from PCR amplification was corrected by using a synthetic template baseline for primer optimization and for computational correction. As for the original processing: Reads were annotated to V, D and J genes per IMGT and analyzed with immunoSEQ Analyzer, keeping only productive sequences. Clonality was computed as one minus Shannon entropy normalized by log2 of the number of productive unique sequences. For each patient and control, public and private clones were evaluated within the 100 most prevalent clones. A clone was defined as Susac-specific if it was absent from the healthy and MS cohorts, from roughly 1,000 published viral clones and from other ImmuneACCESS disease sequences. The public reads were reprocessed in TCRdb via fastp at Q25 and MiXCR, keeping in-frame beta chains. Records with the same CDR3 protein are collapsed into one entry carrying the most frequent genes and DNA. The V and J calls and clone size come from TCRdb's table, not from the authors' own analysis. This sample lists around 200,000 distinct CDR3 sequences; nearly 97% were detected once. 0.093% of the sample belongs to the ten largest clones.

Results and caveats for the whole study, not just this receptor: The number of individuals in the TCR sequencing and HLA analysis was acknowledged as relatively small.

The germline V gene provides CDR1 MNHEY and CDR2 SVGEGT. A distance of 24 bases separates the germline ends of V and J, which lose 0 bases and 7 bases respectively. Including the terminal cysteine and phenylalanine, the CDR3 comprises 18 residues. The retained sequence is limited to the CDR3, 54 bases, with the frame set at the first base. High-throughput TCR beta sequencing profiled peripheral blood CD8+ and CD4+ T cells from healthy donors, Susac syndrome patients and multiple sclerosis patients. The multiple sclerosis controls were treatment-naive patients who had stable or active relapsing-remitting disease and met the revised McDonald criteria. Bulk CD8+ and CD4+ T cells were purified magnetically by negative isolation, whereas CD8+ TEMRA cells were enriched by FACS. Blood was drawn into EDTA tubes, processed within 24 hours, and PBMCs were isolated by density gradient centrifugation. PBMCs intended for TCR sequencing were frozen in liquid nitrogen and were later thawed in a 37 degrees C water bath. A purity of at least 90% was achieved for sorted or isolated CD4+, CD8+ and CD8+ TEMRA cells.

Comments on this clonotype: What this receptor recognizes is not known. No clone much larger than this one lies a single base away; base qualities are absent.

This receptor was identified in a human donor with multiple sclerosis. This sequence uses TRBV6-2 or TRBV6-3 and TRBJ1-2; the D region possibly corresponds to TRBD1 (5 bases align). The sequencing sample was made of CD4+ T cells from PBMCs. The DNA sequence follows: TGTGCCAGCAGTTACTCGAATTTGTGGCTTCGTCGGGGCGGTGGCTACACCTTC. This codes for CASSYSNLWLRRGGGYTF.